Here is one T cell receptor (beta chain) with its context. The sample belongs to a study of T cell clusters in autoimmune cytopenias. TRB was amplified by touch-down multiplex PCR, primer pools A and B combined. TCRdb reanalyzed the multiplex PCR reads and collapses them to one entry per CDR3 protein, without DNA. This sample contains thousands of distinct CDR3 sequences. Approximately 36,000 genome equivalents of blood DNA were amplified for TRB. CDR1 SQVTM and CDR2 ANQGSEA come from the germline V gene. This CDR3 spans 13 amino acids. These data also featured in a second study, about T cell repertoires in aging, cancer and after chemotherapy.

This chain links TRBV29-1 with TRBJ2-3. Material for sequencing was peripheral blood. This TCR derives from a human donor in good health. CDR3 sequence reads: CVDGVFPTDTQYF.